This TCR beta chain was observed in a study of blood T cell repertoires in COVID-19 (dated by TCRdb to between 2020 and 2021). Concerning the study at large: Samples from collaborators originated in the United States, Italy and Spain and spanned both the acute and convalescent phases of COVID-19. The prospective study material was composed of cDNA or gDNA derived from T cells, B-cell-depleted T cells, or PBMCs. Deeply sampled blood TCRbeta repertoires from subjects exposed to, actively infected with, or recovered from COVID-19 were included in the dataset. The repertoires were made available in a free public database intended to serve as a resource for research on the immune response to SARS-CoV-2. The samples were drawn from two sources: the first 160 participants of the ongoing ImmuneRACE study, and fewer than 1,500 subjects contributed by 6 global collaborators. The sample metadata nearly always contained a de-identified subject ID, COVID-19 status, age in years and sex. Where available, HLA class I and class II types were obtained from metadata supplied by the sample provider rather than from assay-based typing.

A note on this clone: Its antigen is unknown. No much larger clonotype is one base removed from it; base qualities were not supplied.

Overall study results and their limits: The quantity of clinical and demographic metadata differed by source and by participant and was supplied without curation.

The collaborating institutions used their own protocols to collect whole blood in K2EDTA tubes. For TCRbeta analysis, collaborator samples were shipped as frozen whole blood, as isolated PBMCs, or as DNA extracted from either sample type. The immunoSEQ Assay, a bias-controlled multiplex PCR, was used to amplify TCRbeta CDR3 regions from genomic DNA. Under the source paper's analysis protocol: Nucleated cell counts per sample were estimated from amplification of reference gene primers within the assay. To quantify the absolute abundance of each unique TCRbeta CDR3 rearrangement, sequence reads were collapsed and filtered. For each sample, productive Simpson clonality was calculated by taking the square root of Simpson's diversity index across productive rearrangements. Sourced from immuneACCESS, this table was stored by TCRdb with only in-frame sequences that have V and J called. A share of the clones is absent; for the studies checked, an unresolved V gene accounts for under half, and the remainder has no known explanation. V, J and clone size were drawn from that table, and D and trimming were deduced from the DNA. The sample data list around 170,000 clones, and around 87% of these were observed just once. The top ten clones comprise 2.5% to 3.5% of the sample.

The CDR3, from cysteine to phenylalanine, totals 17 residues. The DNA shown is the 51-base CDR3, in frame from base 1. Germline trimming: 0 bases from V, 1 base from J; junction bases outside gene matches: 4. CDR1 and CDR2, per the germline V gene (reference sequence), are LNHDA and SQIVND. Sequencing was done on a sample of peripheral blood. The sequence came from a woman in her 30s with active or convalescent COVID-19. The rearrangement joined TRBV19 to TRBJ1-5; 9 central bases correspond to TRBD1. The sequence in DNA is TGTGCCAGTAGTATAGAGAGAGGGACAGGGAGCAATCAGCCCCAGCATTTT. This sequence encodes CASSIERGTGSNQPQHF. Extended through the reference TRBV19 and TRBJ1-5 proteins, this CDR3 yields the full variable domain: DGGITQSPKYLFRKEGQNVTLSCEQNLNHDAMYWYRQDPGQGLRLIYYSQIVNDFQKGDIAEGYSVSREKKESFPLTVTSAQKNPTAFYLCASSIERGTGSNQPQHFGDGTRLSIL.